This TCR beta chain derives from a study of shared clonotypes between healthy human individuals. Notes on the study in general: Clonotype sharing across several donors was observed for around 4.8% of naive CD4 clonotypes.

Memory CD4+ cells were the fraction left after CD45RA+ naive selection. Sequenced by immunoSEQ multiplex PCR; TCRdb stores in-frame clones only, minus some. This sample has over 400,000 clones, with about 96% found just once. On this clone itself: As yet, its antigen is unknown.

Germline CDR1 and CDR2: SGHTA and FQGNSA. The V end lost 6 bases, the J end lost 1 base, and 9 bases lay between the germline ends. The CDR3 contains 13 residues. The clonotype comes from a young woman in good health. The V gene is TRBV7-2, the J gene TRBJ1-2, with D perhaps matching TRBD1 (5 bases). The sample taken for sequencing was naive CD4+ T cells sorted from blood. The subset here: CD45RA+ positively selected. This CDR3 reads CASSRRGNYGYTF. CDR3 nucleotide sequence: TGTGCCAGCAGTCGTAGGGGTAACTATGGCTACACCTTC.